Presented here are 9 T cell receptor beta chains from one specimen sequenced in a study of Ad26.COV2.S vaccination and SARS-CoV-2 variants (dated by TCRdb to about 2021). Preparation of the library involved the immunoSEQ multiplex PCR assay. TCRdb took this table from immuneACCESS and kept in-frame rearrangements with V and J called. Such tables lack part of the clones; where checked against another copy, unresolved V genes explain under half of the gap, and the rest is unexplained. Present in this sample are 440,000 or so clones, roughly 90% of which were seen just once. More than 1.5% of the sample rests with the top ten. The sample's treatment or condition label, in plain terms: around 19 received Ad26.COV2.S at low or high dose, single or two shots; five or six received placebo; per-sample allocation not given. Repertoires of vaccine and placebo recipients were sequenced from samples collected on day 63 after the first injection.

The sequencing used peripheral blood, collected in a trial of Ad26.COV2.S vaccine versus placebo. These receptors were collected from a person between 18 and 60 years old who received the Ad26.COV2.S COVID-19 vaccine or a placebo.

The chain combines TRBV6-5 with TRBJ2-4; 8 bases match TRBD1. J lost 7 bases, V lost 9 bases, and 14 bases had no gene match. CDR1 is MNHEY, CDR2 SVGAGI, per germline. This CDR3 is 15 amino acids long. The CDR3 protein is CASRLSRDRTNIQYF. The CDR3 DNA reads TGTGCCAGTAGACTAAGCCGGGACAGGACCAACATTCAGTACTTC.

This clone was found a few times. CDR3 bases: TGTGCCAGCAGTTTGGCAGGGGGCCGACTGTTCGCGAACACCGGGGAGCTGTTTTTT. It is translated as CASSLAGGRLFANTGELFF. The V and J genes are TRBV27 and TRBJ2-2; 8 nucleotides line up with TRBD1. The CDR3 loop spans 19 amino acids. Germline V lookup: CDR1 MNHEY, CDR2 SMNVEV (reference sequence). V shed 3 bases and J 0 bases; nucleotides not matched to a gene: 12.

A note on this clone: This CDR3 is also generated by other DNA sequences in the sample. This chain connects TRBV7-2 to TRBJ2-7, with D uncertain. The CDR3 runs 12 residues. From germline, CDR1 is SGHTA and CDR2 FQGNSA. The V end was cut by 5 bases, the J end by 0 bases, with 5 bases between. The CDR3 reads CASSPSSYEQYF. The CDR3 DNA sequence: TGTGCCAGCAGCCCAAGCTCCTACGAGCAGTACTTC.

The chain has TRBV5-8 and TRBJ2-3, with D possibly TRBD2 on 5 matching bases. The CDR3 has 14 residues. The V end was cut by 5 bases, the J end by 2 bases, with 12 bases between. Germline CDR1 SGHTS, CDR2 YDEGEE. Here the CDR3 reads CASRFRGDTDTQYF. CDR3 DNA sequence: TGTGCCAGCAGGTTCCGGGGTGACACAGATACGCAGTATTTT.

The V gene is TRBV18, the J gene TRBJ1-1, with TRBD1 as a possible D gene (5 bases). Per the germline V gene, CDR1 is KGHSH and CDR2 is LQKENI. V was shortened by 6 bases and J by 6 bases, with 17 bases between the two germline ends. The CDR3 is made up of 14 amino acids. CDR3 sequence reads: CASSPGRTTPEAFF. CDR3 sequence (DNA): TGTGCCAGCTCTCCGGGACGGACTACCCCTGAAGCTTTCTTT.

The J gene is TRBJ2-1, the V gene TRBV4-3; D tentatively fits TRBD1 or TRBD2 (5 bases each). CDR3 length: 17 residues. V was trimmed by 0 bases and J by 7 bases, leaving 19 bases between them. Germline lookup yields CDR1 LGHNA and CDR2 YSLEER. In DNA, the CDR3 is TGCGCCAGCAGCCAAGATGTTGGGGGTACGGGCCGGAATGAGCAGTTCTTC. Translating it yields CASSQDVGGTGRNEQFF.

Comments on this clone: Other nucleotide sequences in the sample specify the same CDR3. V usage is TRBV6-5 and J usage is TRBJ2-2; D may match TRBD1 or TRBD2 (5 bases each). The CDR3 length is 14 residues. Germline-derived CDR1 and CDR2 are MNHEY and SVGAGI. Trimming removed 2 bases at V and 1 base at J, with 5 bases between. The CDR3 loop reads CASSYGGNTGELFF. Here the CDR3 DNA reads TGTGCCAGCAGTTACGGGGGGAACACCGGGGAGCTGTTTTTT.

The genes are TRBV7-2 and TRBJ2-5; D uncertain. CDR3 length: 15 amino acids. V lost 0 bases, J lost 1 base, and 9 bases lay in between. Germline CDR1 is SGHTA and CDR2 is FQGNSA. The CDR3 sequence: CASSLALGLQETQYF. The CDR3 DNA is TGTGCCAGCAGCTTAGCGCTTGGCCTCCAAGAGACCCAGTACTTC.

A remark on this clone: This sample includes further DNA sequences coding for the same CDR3. V is TRBV30 and J is TRBJ2-7, with D unclear. The germline V gene has CDR1 GTSNPN and CDR2 SVGIG (reference sequence). Trimming pared 0 bases from V and 4 bases from J, leaving 7 bases between. The CDR3 has 12 residues. CDR3: CAWSVPSYEQYF. CDR3 DNA sequence: TGTGCCTGGAGTGTACCCAGTTACGAGCAGTACTTC.